This T cell receptor (beta chain) was profiled in a study of memory CD4+ T cells and cytomegalovirus serostatus. Across the study: This sample comes from healthy Belgian adults, eight or nine CMV seropositive, around 26 seronegative. Study-level findings and limits: CD4+ memory repertoires contained about two fifths of the roughly 160 reported CMV TCRbeta sequences.

TCRdb keeps only in-frame clones here, not all; method: immunoSEQ multiplex PCR. Of around 45,000 clones listed, 77% are singletons. Germline CDR1 reads KGHSH; CDR2 reads LQKENI. V gave up 3 bases and J gave up 3 bases, with 14 bases separating them. There are 15 residues in the CDR3. Concerning this clone itself: Its antigen is currently unknown.

Single viable CD3+CD4+CD8-CD45RO+ cells were sorted as the memory CD4+ T cells. The origin of this receptor is an adult in good health and CMV-seronegative. The chain recombines TRBV18 with TRBJ1-1; TRBD1 might be the D (5 bases). Sequencing used memory CD4+ T cells from blood. CDR3 in amino acids: CASSPGLKLDTEAFF. The CDR3 DNA is TGTGCCAGCTCACCGGGACTCAAATTGGACACTGAAGCTTTCTTT.